These 4 T cell receptor beta chains came from one sample sequenced in a study of glioma-infiltrating T cells after dendritic cell vaccination. The data were produced by immunoSEQ multiplex PCR, yet TCRdb's version contains in-frame clones alone and is incomplete. This table has just under 100,000 clones, around 80% appearing once. The sample's time point: after dendritic cell vaccination, including at tumor progression/relapse. The sample was blood, taken after dendritic cell vaccination. The source is a human donor with glioblastoma.

J is TRBJ2-1 and V is TRBV7-9; 7 bases fit TRBD2. The CDR3 totals 15 residues. Germline V CDR1 and CDR2: SEHNR, FQNEAQ (reference sequence). Trimming took 2 bases from V and 4 from J; bases not matched to a gene: 5. The CDR3: CASSLRGAGYNEQFF. As DNA, the CDR3 is TGTGCCAGCAGCTTAAGAGGAGCGGGGTACAATGAGCAGTTCTTC.

This chain uses TRBV6-6 with TRBJ1-4; D remains ambiguous. The CDR3 consists of 15 residues. V lost 2 bases, J lost 4 bases, and 11 bases lay in between. The germline gives CDR1 MNHNY, CDR2 SVGAGI (reference sequence). The CDR3 region is CASSYQTQLNEKLFF. The CDR3 nucleotides are TGTGCCAGCAGTTACCAGACACAACTTAATGAAAAACTGTTTTTT.

This clone was picked up a small number of times. This chain connects TRBV6-1 to TRBJ2-2; TRBD2 aligns across 7 bases. The junction had 2 bases not matched to a gene; V was cut back by 8 bases and J by 2 bases. The CDR3 has 13 amino acids. CDR1 is MNHNS, CDR2 SASEGT, per germline. CDR3 coding DNA: TGTGCCAGCGGGGACTACAACACCGGGGAGCTGTTTTTT. It specifies CASGDYNTGELFF.

V and J are TRBV5-1 and TRBJ2-7, with 10 positions matching TRBD1. CDR3 size: 15 residues. The V segment lost 0 bases and the J segment 0 bases; nucleotides outside the gene matches: 0. Germline V gene data show CDR1 as SGHRS and CDR2 as YFSETQ. The chain's CDR3 is CASSLGTGGSYEQYF. DNA for the CDR3: TGCGCCAGCAGCTTGGGGACAGGGGGCTCCTACGAGCAGTACTTC.